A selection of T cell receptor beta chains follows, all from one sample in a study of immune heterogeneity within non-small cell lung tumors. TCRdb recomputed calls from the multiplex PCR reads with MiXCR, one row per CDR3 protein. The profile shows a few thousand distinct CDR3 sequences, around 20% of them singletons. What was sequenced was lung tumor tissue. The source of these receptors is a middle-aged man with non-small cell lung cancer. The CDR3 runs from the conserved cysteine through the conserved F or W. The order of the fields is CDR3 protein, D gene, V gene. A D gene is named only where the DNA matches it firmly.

CASSYRAGQGQYF | . | TRBV12-3/TRBV12-4
CASSIAGAYNEQFF | TRBD2 | TRBV2
CASSRRDPAREQYF | . | TRBV7-3
CASSQGVLAGGPRRETQYF | TRBD2 | TRBV4-1
CASSLEGTGGFGNTIYF | TRBD1 | TRBV14
CASSIRDNEQFF | . | TRBV19
CASSWRGVETQYF | TRBD2 | TRBV12-3/TRBV12-4
CASSWDREAGAFF | TRBD1 | TRBV6-1
CASGGQVGSPLHF | TRBD1 | TRBV6-1
CASSPSARGLSEAFF | TRBD1 | TRBV18
CASSAYGGFSNQPQHF | . | TRBV28
CASDRGPYGYTF | TRBD1 | TRBV30
CARSLPPAGDTQYF | . | TRBV7-9